This is a list of T cell receptor beta chains from one sample in a study of blood T cells in healthy people across ages. MiXCR, run by TCRdb on the 5' RACE reads, gives a single entry per CDR3 protein. This sample carries 1,300,000 or so distinct CDR3 sequences, 59% of them seen once, and the ten largest clones take 6.5% to 8.5%. Sequenced input: blood. The receptors were gathered from a man between 18 and 35 years old in good health. Both conserved end residues are part of each CDR3. Fields, in order: CDR3 protein, CDR3 DNA, V gene, clone size, D gene, J gene. A D gene is named only where the DNA matches it firmly. Expanded clones are given a class, and other clones once, few, many or no size at all.

CDR3: CASSHLGLAGESYNEQFF; DNA: TGCGCCAGCAGCCACCTGGGACTAGCGGGGGAGTCTTACAATGAGCAGTTCTTC; V: TRBV4-1; size: -; D: TRBD2; J: TRBJ2-1
CDR3: CSASSGDSTDTQYF; DNA: TGCAGTGCTAGCTCGGGGGACAGCACAGATACGCAGTATTTT; V: TRBV20-1; size: few; D: -; J: TRBJ2-3
CDR3: CAISEPDSSSQSSYNEQFF; DNA: TGTGCCATCAGTGAGCCGGACTCATCCTCTCAGAGCTCCTACAATGAGCAGTTCTTC; V: TRBV10-3; size: once; D: -; J: TRBJ2-1
CDR3: CASSHRGTSDSGANVLTF; DNA: TGCGCCAGCAGCCACCGAGGGACTTCAGACTCTGGGGCCAACGTCCTGACTTTC; V: TRBV4-3; size: few; D: -; J: TRBJ2-6
CDR3: CASSLVDGGYEQYF; DNA: TGTGCCAGCAGCTTAGTAGACGGGGGGTACGAGCAGTACTTC; V: TRBV7-2; size: few; D: TRBD2; J: TRBJ2-7
CDR3: CSVSRDRPGFEQFF; DNA: TGCAGCGTGTCCCGGGACAGGCCAGGTTTTGAGCAGTTCTTC; V: TRBV29-1; size: few; D: TRBD1; J: TRBJ2-1
CDR3: CASRPTATGEQYF; DNA: TGTGCCAGCAGACCAACGGCTACGGGGGAGCAGTACTTC; V: TRBV7-9; size: -; D: -; J: TRBJ2-5
CDR3: CASSQAPRDEQFF; DNA: TGCGCCAGCAGCCAAGCCCCAAGGGATGAGCAGTTCTTC; V: TRBV4-1; size: -; D: -; J: TRBJ2-1
CDR3: CSARETREINEQFF; DNA: TGCAGTGCTAGAGAGACCCGGGAGATCAATGAGCAGTTCTTC; V: TRBV20-1; size: many; D: -; J: TRBJ2-1
CDR3: CATSVTGTYGYTF; DNA: TGTGCCACCAGTGTCACCGGGACCTATGGCTACACCTTC; V: TRBV24-1; size: -; D: -; J: TRBJ1-2
CDR3: CASSQVDHQSSYEQYF; DNA: TGTGCCAGCAGCCAAGTAGACCACCAAAGCTCCTACGAGCAGTACTTC; V: TRBV4-2; size: -; D: -; J: TRBJ2-7
CDR3: CSASHDRLGNEQYF; DNA: TGCAGTGCTAGCCACGACAGATTGGGCAACGAGCAGTACTTC; V: TRBV20-1; size: -; D: -; J: TRBJ2-7
CDR3: CASSRGPSEGCEQYF; DNA: TGTGCCAGCAGCAGGGGGCCTAGCGAGGGGTGTGAGCAGTACTTC; V: TRBV12-3/TRBV12-4; size: -; D: TRBD1; J: TRBJ2-7
CDR3: CASSEVFGSPLHF; DNA: TGTGCCAGCAGTGAAGTTTTTGGTTCACCCCTCCACTTT; V: TRBV6-1; size: few; D: -; J: TRBJ1-6
CDR3: CASSYATETQYF; DNA: TGTGCCAGCAGTTATGCGACAGAGACCCAGTACTTC; V: TRBV6-2/TRBV6-3; size: -; D: -; J: TRBJ2-5
CDR3: CASRWAGGPLYNEQFF; DNA: TGTGCCAGCAGGTGGGCGGGGGGGCCGCTATACAATGAGCAGTTCTTC; V: TRBV7-9; size: -; D: TRBD2; J: TRBJ2-1
CDR3: CASRPNRAFTDTQYF; DNA: TGTGCCAGCAGGCCAAACAGGGCTTTCACAGATACGCAGTATTTT; V: TRBV28; size: few; D: -; J: TRBJ2-3
CDR3: CASSPTGAGDEQYF; DNA: TGTGCCAGCAGTCCAACTGGGGCAGGGGACGAGCAGTACTTC; V: TRBV25-1; size: -; D: -; J: TRBJ2-7
CDR3: CASSLEVAGVNEQYF; DNA: TGTGCCAGCAGCTTAGAGGTAGCGGGTGTTAATGAGCAGTACTTC; V: TRBV7-8; size: -; D: TRBD2; J: TRBJ2-7
CDR3: CASSPTSGGAETQYF; DNA: TGTGCCAGCAGCCCTACTAGCGGGGGGGCTGAGACCCAGTACTTC; V: TRBV9; size: few; D: TRBD2; J: TRBJ2-5
CDR3: CSVEGGASNEQFF; DNA: TGCAGCGTTGAAGGGGGCGCTTCCAATGAGCAGTTCTTC; V: TRBV29-1; size: -; D: -; J: TRBJ2-1
CDR3: CSARKTGLAKETQYF; DNA: TGCAGTGCTAGAAAGACGGGACTAGCTAAAGAGACCCAGTACTTC; V: TRBV20-1; size: -; D: TRBD2; J: TRBJ2-5
CDR3: CASSVAGLAEAFF; DNA: TGTGCCAGCAGCGTAGCCGGGTTGGCTGAAGCTTTCTTT; V: TRBV11-2; size: few; D: -; J: TRBJ1-1
CDR3: CASNDKPQAFF; DNA: TGTGCCAGCAATGACAAGCCCCAAGCTTTCTTT; V: TRBV12-3/TRBV12-4; size: -; D: -; J: TRBJ1-1
CDR3: CASSLEGGASYEQYF; DNA: TGTGCCAGCAGCTTAGAGGGGGGCGCGTCCTACGAGCAGTACTTC; V: TRBV7-2; size: -; D: -; J: TRBJ2-7
CDR3: CARQGENGGYTF; DNA: TGTGCCCGCCAAGGCGAAAATGGGGGCTACACCTTC; V: TRBV7-2; size: few; D: -; J: TRBJ1-2
CDR3: CASKYSNQPQHF; DNA: TGTGCCAGCAAATACAGCAATCAGCCCCAGCATTTT; V: TRBV6-1; size: -; D: -; J: TRBJ1-5
CDR3: CASSYDRVSYEQYF; DNA: TGTGCCAGCAGTTACGACAGGGTATCCTACGAGCAGTACTTC; V: TRBV6-2/TRBV6-3; size: few; D: TRBD1; J: TRBJ2-7
CDR3: CASSQFGQGPQNYGYTF; DNA: TGCGCCAGCAGCCAATTCGGACAGGGGCCGCAGAACTATGGCTACACCTTC; V: TRBV4-1; size: -; D: TRBD1; J: TRBJ1-2
CDR3: CASSVGSGGSTDTQYF; DNA: TGTGCCAGCAGCGTTGGTAGCGGGGGGAGCACAGATACGCAGTATTTT; V: TRBV9; size: -; D: TRBD2; J: TRBJ2-3
CDR3: CASSWGRDYNEQFF; DNA: TGCGCCAGCAGCTGGGGACGAGACTACAATGAGCAGTTCTTC; V: TRBV5-1; size: -; D: -; J: TRBJ2-1
CDR3: CASSLGGGGIYEQYF; DNA: TGTGCCAGCAGTTTAGGTGGCGGGGGCATCTACGAGCAGTACTTC; V: TRBV12-3/TRBV12-4; size: few; D: -; J: TRBJ2-7
CDR3: CASRPGLAGTYGYTF; DNA: TGTGCCAGCAGACCCGGATTGGCAGGGACCTATGGCTACACCTTC; V: TRBV28; size: -; D: -; J: TRBJ1-2
CDR3: CASSYDRQGAQETQYF; DNA: TGTGCCAGCAGTTACGACCGACAGGGGGCTCAAGAGACCCAGTACTTC; V: TRBV6-5; size: -; D: TRBD1; J: TRBJ2-5
CDR3: CASSVATGSYEQYF; DNA: TGTGCCAGCAGCGTAGCGACAGGGTCCTACGAGCAGTACTTC; V: TRBV9; size: -; D: TRBD1; J: TRBJ2-7
CDR3: CASSQDRTGRFTDTQYF; DNA: TGCGCCAGCAGCCAGGATAGGACAGGGAGGTTCACAGATACGCAGTATTTT; V: TRBV4-3; size: once; D: TRBD1; J: TRBJ2-3
CDR3: CASSQDGGSLFNEQYF; DNA: TGCGCCAGCAGCCAAGACGGCGGGAGTTTATTCAATGAGCAGTACTTC; V: TRBV4-1; size: -; D: TRBD2; J: TRBJ2-5
CDR3: CAITDRLNTGELFF; DNA: TGTGCCATCACGGACAGGCTGAACACCGGGGAGCTGTTTTTT; V: TRBV10-3; size: few; D: TRBD1; J: TRBJ2-2
CDR3: CASSLGGIKNIQYF; DNA: TGTGCCAGCAGCTTAGGGGGTATAAAAAACATTCAGTACTTC; V: TRBV7-2; size: many; D: -; J: TRBJ2-4
CDR3: CASTLNAANYGYTF; DNA: TGTGCCAGCACCCTCAATGCGGCTAACTATGGCTACACCTTC; V: TRBV7-6; size: -; D: -; J: TRBJ1-2
CDR3: CASSGVYGNEQYF; DNA: TGTGCCAGCAGCGGGGTTTATGGAAACGAGCAGTACTTC; V: TRBV9; size: -; D: -; J: TRBJ2-7
CDR3: CASTLTATTGNIQYF; DNA: TGTGCCAGCACCCTAACGGCAACTACGGGAAACATTCAGTACTTC; V: TRBV12-3/TRBV12-4; size: -; D: -; J: TRBJ2-4
CDR3: CASSVIPSYEQYF; DNA: TGTGCCAGCAGCGTAATCCCCTCCTACGAGCAGTACTTC; V: TRBV9; size: few; D: -; J: TRBJ2-7
CDR3: CAIRGRGYEQYF; DNA: TGTGCAATCAGAGGTCGCGGCTACGAGCAGTACTTC; V: TRBV21-1; size: -; D: -; J: TRBJ2-7
CDR3: CASSPRDRGGYTF; DNA: TGTGCCAGCAGCCCAAGGGACAGGGGTGGCTACACCTTC; V: TRBV7-2; size: -; D: TRBD1; J: TRBJ1-2
CDR3: CASSFGQPGEGYGYTF; DNA: TGTGCCAGCAGCTTCGGGCAGCCCGGGGAGGGCTATGGCTACACCTTC; V: TRBV28; size: -; D: -; J: TRBJ1-2
CDR3: CAATRDRGFTEAFF; DNA: TGTGCCGCGACCCGGGACAGGGGTTTCACTGAAGCTTTCTTT; V: TRBV10-3; size: -; D: TRBD1; J: TRBJ1-1
CDR3: CASSLANRDRGNSPLHF; DNA: TGTGCCAGCAGCTTAGCAAACCGGGACAGGGGGAATTCACCCCTCCACTTT; V: TRBV7-2; size: -; D: TRBD1; J: TRBJ1-6
CDR3: CAISKGATSGGTDTQYF; DNA: TGTGCCATTAGTAAGGGTGCGACTAGCGGTGGCACAGATACGCAGTATTTT; V: TRBV10-3; size: -; D: TRBD2; J: TRBJ2-3
CDR3: CSARDRRTGYEQYF; DNA: TGCAGTGCTAGAGATCGGAGGACAGGGTACGAGCAGTACTTC; V: TRBV20-1; size: -; D: TRBD1; J: TRBJ2-7
CDR3: CASSRLVVTEAFF; DNA: TGTGCCAGCAGCCGACTTGTCGTTACTGAAGCTTTCTTT; V: TRBV4-2; size: -; D: -; J: TRBJ1-1
CDR3: CASSQNSATNEKLFF; DNA: TGCGCCAGCAGCCAAAACAGTGCAACTAATGAAAAACTGTTTTTT; V: TRBV4-3; size: -; D: -; J: TRBJ1-4
CDR3: CASMYGIGNYGYTF; DNA: TGTGCCAGCATGTACGGGATAGGGAACTATGGCTACACCTTC; V: TRBV6-2/TRBV6-3; size: -; D: -; J: TRBJ1-2